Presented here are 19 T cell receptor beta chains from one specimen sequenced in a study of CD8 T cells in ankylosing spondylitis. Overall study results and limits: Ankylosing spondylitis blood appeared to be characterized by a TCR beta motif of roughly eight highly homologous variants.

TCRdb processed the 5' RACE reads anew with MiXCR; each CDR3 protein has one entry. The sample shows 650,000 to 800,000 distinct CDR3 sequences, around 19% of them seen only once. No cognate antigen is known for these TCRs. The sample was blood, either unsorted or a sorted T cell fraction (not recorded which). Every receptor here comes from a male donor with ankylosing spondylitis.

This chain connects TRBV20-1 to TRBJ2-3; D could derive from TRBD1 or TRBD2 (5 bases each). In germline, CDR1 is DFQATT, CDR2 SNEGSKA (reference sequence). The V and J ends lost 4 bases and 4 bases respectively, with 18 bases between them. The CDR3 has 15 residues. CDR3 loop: CSAMRGTPEADTQYF. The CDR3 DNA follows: TGCAGTGCTATGAGAGGGACCCCAGAAGCAGATACGCAGTATTTT.

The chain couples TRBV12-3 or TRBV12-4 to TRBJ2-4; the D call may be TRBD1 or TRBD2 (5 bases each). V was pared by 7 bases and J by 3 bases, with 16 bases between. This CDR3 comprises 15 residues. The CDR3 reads CASTVGGSGKNIQYF. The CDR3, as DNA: TGTGCCAGCACCGTTGGGGGTTCGGGCAAAAACATTCAGTACTTC.

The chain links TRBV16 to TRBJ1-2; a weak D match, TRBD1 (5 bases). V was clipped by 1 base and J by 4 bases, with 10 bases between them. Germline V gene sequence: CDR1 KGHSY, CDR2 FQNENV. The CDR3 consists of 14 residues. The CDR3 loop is CASSQWAGSYGYTF. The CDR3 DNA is TGTGCCAGCAGCCAATGGGCAGGGTCCTATGGCTACACCTTC.

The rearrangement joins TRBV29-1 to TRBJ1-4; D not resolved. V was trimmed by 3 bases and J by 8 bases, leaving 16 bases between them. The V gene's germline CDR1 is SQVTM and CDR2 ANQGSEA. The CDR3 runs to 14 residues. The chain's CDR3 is CSVDHTRSKEKLFF. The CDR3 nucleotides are TGCAGCGTTGACCACACCCGGTCGAAGGAAAAACTGTTTTTT.

This chain's CDR3 is CSARLGAKTTEQYF. CDR3 DNA: TGCAGTGCTAGATTGGGGGCGAAGACTACCGAGCAGTACTTC. This chain joins TRBV20-1 and TRBJ2-7, with D tentatively TRBD1 (6 bases). V shed 2 bases and J shed 6 bases, with 17 bases lying between them. This CDR3 is built from 14 residues. Germline CDR1 DFQATT, CDR2 SNEGSKA (reference sequence).

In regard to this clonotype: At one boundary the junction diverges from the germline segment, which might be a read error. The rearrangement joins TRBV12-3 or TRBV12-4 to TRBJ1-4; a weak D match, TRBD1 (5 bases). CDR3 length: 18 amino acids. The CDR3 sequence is CACRPPQWRGEANEKLFF. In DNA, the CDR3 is TGCGCCTGCAGACCTCCCCAATGGAGGGGCGAAGCTAATGAAAAACTGTTTTTT.

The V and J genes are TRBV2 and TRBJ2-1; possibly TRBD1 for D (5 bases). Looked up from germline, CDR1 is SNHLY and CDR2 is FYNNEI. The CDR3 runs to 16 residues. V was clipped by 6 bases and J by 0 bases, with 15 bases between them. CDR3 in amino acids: CASRHKGQSSYNEQFF. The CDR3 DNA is TGTGCCAGCAGGCATAAAGGACAAAGCTCCTACAATGAGCAGTTCTTC.

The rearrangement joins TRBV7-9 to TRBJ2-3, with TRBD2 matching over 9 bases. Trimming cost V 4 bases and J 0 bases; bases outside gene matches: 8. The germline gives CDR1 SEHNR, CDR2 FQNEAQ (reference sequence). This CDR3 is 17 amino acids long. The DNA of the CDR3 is TGTGCCAGCAGCTCCAGACTAGCGGAGCATAGCACAGATACGCAGTATTTT. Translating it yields CASSSRLAEHSTDTQYF.

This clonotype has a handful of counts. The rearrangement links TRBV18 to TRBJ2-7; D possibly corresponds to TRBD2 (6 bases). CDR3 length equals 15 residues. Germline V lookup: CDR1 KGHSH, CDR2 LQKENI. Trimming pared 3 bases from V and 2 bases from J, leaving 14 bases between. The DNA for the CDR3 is TGTGCCAGCTCACCCCCGGTGCGGGGAACCTACGAGCAGTACTTC. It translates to CASSPPVRGTYEQYF. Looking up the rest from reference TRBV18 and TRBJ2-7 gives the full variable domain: NAGVMQNPRHLVRRRGQEARLRCSPMKGHSHVYWYRQLPEEGLKFMVYLQKENIIDESGMPKERFSAEFPKEGPSILRIQQVVRGDSAAYFCASSPPVRGTYEQYFGPGTRLTVT.

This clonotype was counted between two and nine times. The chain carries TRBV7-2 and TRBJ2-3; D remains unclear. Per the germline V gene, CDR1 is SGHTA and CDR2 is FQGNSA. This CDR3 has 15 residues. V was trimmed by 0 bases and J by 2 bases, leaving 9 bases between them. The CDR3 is CASSLAVLHTDTQYF. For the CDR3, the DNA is TGTGCCAGCAGCTTAGCGGTTCTTCACACAGATACGCAGTATTTT. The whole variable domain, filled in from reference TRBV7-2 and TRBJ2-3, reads GAGVSQSPSNKVTEKGKDVELRCDPISGHTALYWYRQSLGQGLEFLIYFQGNSAPDKSGLPSDRFSAERTGGSVSTLTIQRTQQEDSAVYLCASSLAVLHTDTQYFGPGTRLTVL.

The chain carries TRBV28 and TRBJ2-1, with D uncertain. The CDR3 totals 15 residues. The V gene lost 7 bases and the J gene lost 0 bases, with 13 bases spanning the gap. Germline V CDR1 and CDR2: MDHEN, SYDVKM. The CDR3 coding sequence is TGTGCCAGCACCAAGAGGCAAATCTCCTACAATGAGCAGTTCTTC. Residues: CASTKRQISYNEQFF.

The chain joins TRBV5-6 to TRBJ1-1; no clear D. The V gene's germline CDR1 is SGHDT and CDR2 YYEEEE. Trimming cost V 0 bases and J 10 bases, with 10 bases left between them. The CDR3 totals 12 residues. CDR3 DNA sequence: TGTGCCAGCAGCTTGGGGCTGTCTGGAGCTTTCTTT. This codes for CASSLGLSGAFF. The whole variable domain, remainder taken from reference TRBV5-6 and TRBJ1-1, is DAGVTQSPTHLIKTRGQQVTLRCSPKSGHDTVSWYQQALGQGPQFIFQYYEEEERQRGNFPDRFSGHQFPNYSSELNVNALLLGDSALYLCASSLGLSGAFFGQGTRLTVV.

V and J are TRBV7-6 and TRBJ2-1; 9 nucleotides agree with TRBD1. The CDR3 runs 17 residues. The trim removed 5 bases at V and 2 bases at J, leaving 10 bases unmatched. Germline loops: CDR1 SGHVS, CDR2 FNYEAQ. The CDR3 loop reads CASSQNPGQGPYNEQFF. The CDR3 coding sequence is TGTGCCAGCAGCCAAAACCCGGGACAGGGTCCCTACAATGAGCAGTTCTTC.

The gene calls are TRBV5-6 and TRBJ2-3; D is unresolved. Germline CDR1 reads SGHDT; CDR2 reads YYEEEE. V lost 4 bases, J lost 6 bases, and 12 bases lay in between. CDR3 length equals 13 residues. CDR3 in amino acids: CASSHPVWDTQYF. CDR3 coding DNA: TGTGCCAGCAGCCACCCAGTGTGGGATACGCAGTATTTT.

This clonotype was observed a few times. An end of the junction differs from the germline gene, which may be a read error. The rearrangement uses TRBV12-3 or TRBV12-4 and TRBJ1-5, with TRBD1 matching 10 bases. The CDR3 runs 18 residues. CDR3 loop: CACSLALRGQGTHQPQHF. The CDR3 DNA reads TGTGCCTGCAGTTTAGCGCTTCGGGGACAGGGGACCCATCAGCCCCAGCATTTT.

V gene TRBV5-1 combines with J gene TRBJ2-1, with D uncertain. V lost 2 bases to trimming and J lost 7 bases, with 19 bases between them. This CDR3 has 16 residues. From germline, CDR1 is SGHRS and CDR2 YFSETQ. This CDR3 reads CASSFGPLTPENEQFF. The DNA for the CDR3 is TGCGCCAGCAGCTTTGGCCCACTAACACCTGAAAATGAGCAGTTCTTC. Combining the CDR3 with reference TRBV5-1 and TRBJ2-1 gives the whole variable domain KAGVTQTPRYLIKTRGQQVTLSCSPISGHRSVSWYQQTPGQGLQFLFEYFSETQRNKGNFPGRFSGRQFSNSRSEMNVSTLELGDSALYLCASSFGPLTPENEQFFGPGTRLTVL.

The CDR3 protein is CASSPGGRSSYNEQFF. The CDR3 DNA follows: TGTGCCAGCTCACCTGGCGGTCGCAGCTCCTACAATGAGCAGTTCTTC. V usage is TRBV18 and J usage is TRBJ2-1; D is unresolved. V was pared by 3 bases and J by 0 bases, with 12 bases between. The CDR3 extends over 16 amino acids. The germline gives CDR1 KGHSH, CDR2 LQKENI.

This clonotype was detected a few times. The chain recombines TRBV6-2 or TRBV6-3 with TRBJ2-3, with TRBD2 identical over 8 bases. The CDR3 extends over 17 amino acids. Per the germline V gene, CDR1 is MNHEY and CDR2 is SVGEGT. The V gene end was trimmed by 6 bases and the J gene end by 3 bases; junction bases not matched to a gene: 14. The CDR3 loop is CASRPWGSGIRTDTQYF. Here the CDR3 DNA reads TGTGCCAGCAGACCCTGGGGTAGCGGGATTCGGACAGATACGCAGTATTTT.

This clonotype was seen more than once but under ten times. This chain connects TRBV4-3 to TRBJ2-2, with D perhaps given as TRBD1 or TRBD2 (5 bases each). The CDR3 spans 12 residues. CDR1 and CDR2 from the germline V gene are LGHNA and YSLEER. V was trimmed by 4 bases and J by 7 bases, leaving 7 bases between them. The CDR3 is CASSRGIGELFF. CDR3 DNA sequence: TGCGCCAGCAGCCGGGGGATCGGGGAGCTGTTTTTT.